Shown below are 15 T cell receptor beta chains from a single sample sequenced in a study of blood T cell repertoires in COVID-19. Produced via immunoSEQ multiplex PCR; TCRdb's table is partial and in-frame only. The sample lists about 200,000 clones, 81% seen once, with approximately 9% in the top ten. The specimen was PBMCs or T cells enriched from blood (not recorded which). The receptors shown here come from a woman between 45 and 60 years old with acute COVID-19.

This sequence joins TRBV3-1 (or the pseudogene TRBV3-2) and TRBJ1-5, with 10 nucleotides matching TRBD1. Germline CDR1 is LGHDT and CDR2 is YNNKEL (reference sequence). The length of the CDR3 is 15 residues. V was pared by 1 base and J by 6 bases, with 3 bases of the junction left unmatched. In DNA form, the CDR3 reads TGTGCCAGCAGCCAAGGTAGGACAGGGGGTCAGCCCCAGCATTTT. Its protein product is CASSQGRTGGQPQHF.

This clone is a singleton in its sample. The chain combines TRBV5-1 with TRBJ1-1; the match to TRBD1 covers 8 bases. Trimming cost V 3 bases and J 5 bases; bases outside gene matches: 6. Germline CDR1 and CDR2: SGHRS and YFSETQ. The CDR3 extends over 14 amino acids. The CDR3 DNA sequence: TGCGCCAGCAGCTCTCAGGGGGCCGGGACTGAAGCTTTCTTT. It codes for CASSSQGAGTEAFF.

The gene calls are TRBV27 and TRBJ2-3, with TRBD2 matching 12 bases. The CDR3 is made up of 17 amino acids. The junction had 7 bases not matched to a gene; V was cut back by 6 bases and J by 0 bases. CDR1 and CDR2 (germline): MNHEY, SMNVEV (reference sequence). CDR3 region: CASRRTSGGLSTDTQYF. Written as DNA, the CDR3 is TGTGCCAGCAGGCGTACTAGCGGGGGGCTCAGCACAGATACGCAGTATTTT.

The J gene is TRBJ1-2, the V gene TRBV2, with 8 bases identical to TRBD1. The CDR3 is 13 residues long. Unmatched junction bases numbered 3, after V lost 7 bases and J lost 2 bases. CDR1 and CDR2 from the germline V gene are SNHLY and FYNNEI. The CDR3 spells CASTGQGNYGYTF. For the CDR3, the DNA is TGTGCCAGCACCGGACAGGGCAACTATGGCTACACCTTC.

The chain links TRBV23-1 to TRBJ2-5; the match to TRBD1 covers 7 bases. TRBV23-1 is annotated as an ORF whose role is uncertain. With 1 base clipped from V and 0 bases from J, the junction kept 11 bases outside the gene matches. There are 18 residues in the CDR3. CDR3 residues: CASSQWITGDEDQETQYF. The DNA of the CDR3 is TGCGCCAGCAGTCAATGGATCACAGGGGACGAAGACCAAGAGACCCAGTACTTC.

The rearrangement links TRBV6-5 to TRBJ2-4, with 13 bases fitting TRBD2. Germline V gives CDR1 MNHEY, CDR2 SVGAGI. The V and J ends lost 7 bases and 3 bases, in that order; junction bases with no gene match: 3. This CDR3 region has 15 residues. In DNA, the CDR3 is TGTGCCAGCATACTAGCGGGGGGGGGCAAAAACATTCAGTACTTC. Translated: CASILAGGGKNIQYF.

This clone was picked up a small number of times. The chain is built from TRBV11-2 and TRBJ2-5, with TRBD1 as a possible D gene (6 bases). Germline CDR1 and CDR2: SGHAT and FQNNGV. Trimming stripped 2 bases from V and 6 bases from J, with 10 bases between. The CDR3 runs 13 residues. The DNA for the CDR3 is TGTGCCAGCAGCTTAAATGGACAGAAGACCCAGTACTTC. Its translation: CASSLNGQKTQYF.

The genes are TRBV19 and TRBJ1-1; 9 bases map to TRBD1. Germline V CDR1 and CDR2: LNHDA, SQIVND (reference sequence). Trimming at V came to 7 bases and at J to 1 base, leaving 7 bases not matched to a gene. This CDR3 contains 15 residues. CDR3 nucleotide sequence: TGTGCCAGTATGGGGACAGGGTCGTGGAACACTGAAGCTTTCTTT. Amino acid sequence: CASMGTGSWNTEAFF.

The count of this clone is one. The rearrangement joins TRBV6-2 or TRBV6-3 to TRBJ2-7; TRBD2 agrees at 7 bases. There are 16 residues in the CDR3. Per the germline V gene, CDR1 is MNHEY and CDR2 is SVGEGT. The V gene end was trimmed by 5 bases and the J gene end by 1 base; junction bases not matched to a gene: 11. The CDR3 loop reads CASSARGREPSYEQYF. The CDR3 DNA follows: TGTGCCAGCAGTGCAAGAGGGCGGGAGCCTTCCTACGAGCAGTACTTC.

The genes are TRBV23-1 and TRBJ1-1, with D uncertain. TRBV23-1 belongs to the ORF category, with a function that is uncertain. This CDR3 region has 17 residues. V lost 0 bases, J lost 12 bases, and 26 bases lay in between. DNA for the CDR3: TGCGCCAGCAGTCAATCCGCCTGGAGACTGTTGAGACGCCTATCTTTCTTT. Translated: CASSQSAWRLLRRLSFF.

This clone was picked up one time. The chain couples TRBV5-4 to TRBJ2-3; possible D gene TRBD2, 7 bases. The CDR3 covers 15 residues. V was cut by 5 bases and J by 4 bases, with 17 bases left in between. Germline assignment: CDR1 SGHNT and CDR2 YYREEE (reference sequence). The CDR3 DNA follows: TGTGCCAGCAGAAATTTGGGGGGGGGCTCAGATACGCAGTATTTT. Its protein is CASRNLGGGSDTQYF.

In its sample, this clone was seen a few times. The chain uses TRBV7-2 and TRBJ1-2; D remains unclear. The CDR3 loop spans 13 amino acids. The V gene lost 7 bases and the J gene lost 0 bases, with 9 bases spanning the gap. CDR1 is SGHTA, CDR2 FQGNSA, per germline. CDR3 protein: CASTEHANYGYTF. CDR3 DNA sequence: TGTGCCAGCACCGAACATGCTAACTATGGCTACACCTTC.

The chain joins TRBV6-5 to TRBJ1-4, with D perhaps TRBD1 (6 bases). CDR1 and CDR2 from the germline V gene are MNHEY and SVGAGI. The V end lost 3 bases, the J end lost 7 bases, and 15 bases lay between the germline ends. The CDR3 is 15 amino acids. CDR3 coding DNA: TGTGCCAGCAGTTATGTAAGCAGGGGCGGTGAAAAACTGTTTTTT. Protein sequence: CASSYVSRGGEKLFF.

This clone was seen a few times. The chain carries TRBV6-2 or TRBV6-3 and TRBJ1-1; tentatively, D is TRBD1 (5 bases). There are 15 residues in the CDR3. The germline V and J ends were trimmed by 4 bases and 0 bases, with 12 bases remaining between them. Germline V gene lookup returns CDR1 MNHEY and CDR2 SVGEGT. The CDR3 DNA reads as TGTGCCAGCAGTTCCCTGGGGCTCATGAACACTGAAGCTTTCTTT. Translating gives CASSSLGLMNTEAFF.

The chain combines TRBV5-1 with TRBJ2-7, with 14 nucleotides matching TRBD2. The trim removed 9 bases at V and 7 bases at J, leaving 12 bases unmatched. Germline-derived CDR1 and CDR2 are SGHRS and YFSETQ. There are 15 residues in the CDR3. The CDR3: CATTTTGLAGEEQYF. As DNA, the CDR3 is TGCGCCACCACCACGACGGGACTAGCGGGAGAAGAGCAGTACTTC.